Listed below are T cell receptor beta chains from one sample, sequenced in a study of blood T cell repertoires in COVID-19. Data came from immunoSEQ multiplex PCR; TCRdb stores just in-frame clones and leaves some out. Of over 100,000 clones in the sample, roughly 76% were seen once. The sequencing sample was made of peripheral blood. The receptor set was obtained from a human donor in a cohort sampled during active COVID-19. CDR3s include the opening cysteine and the closing phenylalanine or tryptophan. Each record gives: J gene, D gene, clone size, V gene, CDR3 protein, CDR3 DNA. A D gene is named only where the DNA matches it firmly. Size tells how often a clone was seen (once, few, many) or the class of an expanded clone, and some rows leave it out.

TRBJ1-1,.,.,TRBV6-2/TRBV6-3,CASSYEGRANTEAFF,TGTGCCAGCAGTTATGAGGGCAGAGCGAACACTGAAGCTTTCTTT
TRBJ2-5,TRBD2,.,TRBV7-2,CASSLGGGSRGTQYF,TGTGCCAGCAGCTTAGGAGGCGGGAGTCGGGGGACCCAGTACTTC
TRBJ2-5,TRBD2,once,TRBV7-9,CASSPLLLAGGSETQYF,TGTGCCAGCAGCCCCCTTCTGTTAGCGGGAGGGTCGGAGACCCAGTACTTC
TRBJ1-1,.,once,TRBV30,CAWRTRPNTEAFF,TGTGCCTGGAGGACTAGACCGAACACTGAAGCTTTCTTT
TRBJ2-6,TRBD2,.,TRBV30,CAWSREARTGANVLTF,TGTGCCTGGAGTCGGGAGGCACGTACTGGGGCCAACGTCCTGACTTTC
TRBJ2-7,TRBD1,.,TRBV19,CASASGTGMGEQYF,TGTGCCAGTGCATCCGGGACAGGGATGGGCGAGCAGTACTTC
TRBJ1-1,.,few,TRBV30,CAWGPALGRNTEAFF,TGTGCCTGGGGTCCGGCGCTTGGGCGGAACACTGAAGCTTTCTTT
TRBJ2-1,.,.,TRBV6-5,CASSHTRSSYNEQFF,TGTGCCAGCAGTCACACTAGAAGCTCCTACAATGAGCAGTTCTTC
TRBJ2-3,TRBD1,.,TRBV5-1,CASSETGGTDTQYF,TGCGCCAGCAGCGAGACAGGGGGAACAGATACGCAGTATTTT
TRBJ2-5,.,.,TRBV30,CAWSPTRYQETQYF,TGTGCCTGGAGTCCTACTCGGTACCAAGAGACCCAGTACTTC
TRBJ2-5,TRBD1,.,TRBV19,CASSVGQGGRGPQYF,TGTGCCAGTAGTGTCGGACAGGGGGGCCGTGGGCCCCAGTACTTC
TRBJ2-7,TRBD1,.,TRBV28,CASSFTGEGDEQYF,TGTGCCAGCAGTTTTACAGGGGAAGGCGACGAGCAGTACTTC
TRBJ1-2,TRBD1,once,TRBV6-2/TRBV6-3,CASSKGTGGFLDGYTF,TGTGCCAGCAGTAAGGGGACAGGGGGCTTTCTGGATGGCTACACCTTC
TRBJ1-5,.,.,TRBV6-1,CASSEGQGTPQHF,TGTGCCAGCAGTGAAGGTCAGGGGACGCCCCAGCATTTT
TRBJ2-1,TRBD2,.,TRBV24-1,CATSGPTGGTSEQFF,TGTGCCACCAGTGGACCCACGGGAGGGACCAGTGAGCAGTTCTTC
TRBJ1-5,TRBD1,.,TRBV6-6,CASGTGNQPQHF,TGTGCCAGCGGGACAGGGAATCAGCCCCAGCATTTT
TRBJ2-2,.,few,TRBV5-1,CASSIGERDTGELFF,TGCGCCAGCAGCATTGGGGAGCGGGACACCGGGGAGCTGTTTTTT
TRBJ1-1,.,.,TRBV2,CASSHRENEAFF,TGTGCCAGCAGCCACAGGGAGAATGAAGCTTTCTTT
TRBJ2-7,.,.,TRBV7-9,CASSPRPDSPEQYF,TGTGCCAGCAGCCCACGCCCGGACTCCCCGGAGCAGTACTTC
TRBJ2-7,.,.,TRBV12-3/TRBV12-4,CASSDREAYEQYF,TGTGCCAGCAGCGACAGGGAGGCCTACGAGCAGTACTTC
TRBJ1-6,TRBD1,.,TRBV7-6,CASSATGHYSPLHF,TGTGCCAGCAGCGCGACAGGGCACTATTCACCCCTCCACTTT
TRBJ1-2,TRBD1,.,TRBV6-5,CASGTVYYGYTF,TGTGCCAGCGGGACAGTTTACTATGGCTACACCTTC
TRBJ1-1,.,.,TRBV29-1,CSGRTDYLNTEAFF,TGCAGCGGGAGGACAGACTACCTTAACACTGAAGCTTTCTTT
TRBJ1-1,.,few,TRBV7-2,CASSPNGRGTEAFF,TGTGCCAGCAGCCCAAACGGCAGAGGAACTGAAGCTTTCTTT
TRBJ2-5,.,few,TRBV19,CASSLGGYQETQYF,TGTGCCAGTAGCCTTGGGGGGTACCAAGAGACCCAGTACTTC
TRBJ1-6,.,.,TRBV7-9,CASSLEGGASPLHF,TGTGCCAGCAGCTTAGAGGGGGGGGCCTCACCCCTCCACTTT
TRBJ2-7,TRBD2,.,TRBV28,CASSANGGGRIYEQYF,TGTGCCAGCAGCGCCAACGGGGGGGGGAGGATATACGAGCAGTACTTC
TRBJ2-4,.,.,TRBV18,CASSPRNQIQYF,TGTGCCAGCTCACCACGAAACCAGATTCAGTACTTC
TRBJ2-2,TRBD1,.,TRBV5-1,CASSLRQGTGELFF,TGCGCCAGCAGCTTGAGACAGGGGACCGGGGAGCTGTTTTTT
TRBJ1-2,TRBD1,.,TRBV19,CASSPQTGVQYGYTF,TGTGCCAGTAGTCCCCAGACAGGGGTCCAGTATGGCTACACCTTC
TRBJ1-4,TRBD1,.,TRBV18,CASSLSTGATNEKLFF,TGTGCCAGCTCACTCTCGACAGGGGCAACTAATGAAAAACTGTTTTTT
TRBJ2-3,.,.,TRBV14,CASSLPRHTDTQYF,TGTGCCAGCAGCCTACCGAGGCACACAGATACGCAGTATTTT
TRBJ2-7,TRBD2,.,TRBV4-3,CASSQGGSRSYEQYF,TGCGCCAGCAGCCAAGGCGGGAGTAGGTCCTACGAGCAGTACTTC
TRBJ1-5,TRBD1,.,TRBV12-3/TRBV12-4,CASTDRVYQPQHF,TGTGCCAGCACCGACAGGGTTTATCAGCCCCAGCATTTT
TRBJ1-1,TRBD1,.,TRBV18,CASSRAGTAEAFF,TGTGCCAGCTCCCGGGCGGGGACAGCGGAAGCTTTCTTT
TRBJ1-4,TRBD1,.,TRBV7-9,CASSYDRGANEKLFF,TGTGCCAGCAGTTATGACAGGGGCGCTAATGAAAAACTGTTTTTT
TRBJ2-3,TRBD1,once,TRBV11-3,CASRSWDREEDTQYF,TGTGCCAGCAGGTCTTGGGACAGGGAAGAAGATACGCAGTATTTT
TRBJ2-7,.,.,TRBV7-3,CASSLGPGEPYEQYF,TGTGCCAGCAGCTTAGGGCCAGGGGAACCCTACGAGCAGTACTTC
TRBJ2-5,TRBD1,.,TRBV24-1,CATSDEGQGKETQYF,TGTGCCACCAGTGACGAGGGACAGGGGAAAGAGACCCAGTACTTC
TRBJ1-6,TRBD1,.,TRBV6-2/TRBV6-3,CASSRRPYRGYSPLHF,TGTGCCAGCAGCCGTAGGCCGTACAGGGGTTACTCACCCCTCCACTTT
TRBJ2-7,TRBD1,.,TRBV29-1,CSGIRGSSYEQYF,TGCAGCGGAATCAGGGGGAGCTCGTACGAGCAGTACTTC
TRBJ1-4,TRBD1,.,TRBV6-5,CASSYSDRGNEKLFF,TGTGCCAGCAGTTACTCCGACAGGGGGAATGAAAAACTGTTTTTT
TRBJ1-6,.,.,TRBV7-9,CASSLNQGNSPLHF,TGTGCCAGCAGCTTAAACCAGGGAAATTCACCCCTCCACTTT
TRBJ1-5,TRBD1,.,TRBV27,CASSFIRQGVDQPQHF,TGTGCCAGCAGTTTTATACGACAGGGGGTGGATCAGCCCCAGCATTTT